This T cell receptor beta chain is drawn from a study of cytomegalovirus exposure and HLA in healthy donors. PCR primers comprised 60 Vbeta and 13 Jbeta primers. Libraries were prepared by immunoSEQ multiplex PCR; TCRdb keeps only in-frame clonotypes and omits some of them. The sample has some 130,000 clones, 74% seen once. The CDR3 has 13 amino acids. Germline CDR1 is SEHNR and CDR2 is FQNEAQ (reference sequence). V was trimmed by 5 bases and J by 6 bases, leaving 12 bases between them. The J gene is TRBJ2-3, the V gene TRBV7-9, with D maybe TRBD2 (6 bases). Sample: PBMCs. This sequence was found in a woman aged 45-59 years in good health and CMV-seropositive. The CDR3 protein is CASSAAGPDTQYF. The CDR3 nucleotides read TGTGCCAGCAGCGCGGCGGGGCCCGATACGCAGTATTTT.